The clone carrying this TCR beta chain appeared many times. The entry originates in a study of blood T cell repertoires in COVID-19. Seattle-derived patients entered the study during active infection and were followed longitudinally. The V gene's germline CDR1 is MGHRA and CDR2 YSYEKL. This CDR3 region has 17 residues. V lost 1 base to trimming and J lost 5 bases; unmatched junction nucleotides: 13. In the study's own analysis: Reference gene primer amplification gave estimated nucleated cell counts. Assay: immunoSEQ multiplex PCR; the TCRdb copy retains only in-frame clones and omits some. V, J and clone size derive from that table, while D and trimming were established from the DNA sequence. The sample lists about 94,000 clones; 78% were seen once.

This sequence joins TRBV4-1 and TRBJ2-5; 7 bases map to TRBD1. The sequence was collected from a man between 65 and 85 years old with COVID-19, enrolled during active disease. Sequenced sample: peripheral blood. The CDR3 protein is CASSQALWGQNEETQYF. The DNA of the CDR3 is TGCGCCAGCAGCCAAGCCCTCTGGGGACAGAACGAGGAGACCCAGTACTTC.